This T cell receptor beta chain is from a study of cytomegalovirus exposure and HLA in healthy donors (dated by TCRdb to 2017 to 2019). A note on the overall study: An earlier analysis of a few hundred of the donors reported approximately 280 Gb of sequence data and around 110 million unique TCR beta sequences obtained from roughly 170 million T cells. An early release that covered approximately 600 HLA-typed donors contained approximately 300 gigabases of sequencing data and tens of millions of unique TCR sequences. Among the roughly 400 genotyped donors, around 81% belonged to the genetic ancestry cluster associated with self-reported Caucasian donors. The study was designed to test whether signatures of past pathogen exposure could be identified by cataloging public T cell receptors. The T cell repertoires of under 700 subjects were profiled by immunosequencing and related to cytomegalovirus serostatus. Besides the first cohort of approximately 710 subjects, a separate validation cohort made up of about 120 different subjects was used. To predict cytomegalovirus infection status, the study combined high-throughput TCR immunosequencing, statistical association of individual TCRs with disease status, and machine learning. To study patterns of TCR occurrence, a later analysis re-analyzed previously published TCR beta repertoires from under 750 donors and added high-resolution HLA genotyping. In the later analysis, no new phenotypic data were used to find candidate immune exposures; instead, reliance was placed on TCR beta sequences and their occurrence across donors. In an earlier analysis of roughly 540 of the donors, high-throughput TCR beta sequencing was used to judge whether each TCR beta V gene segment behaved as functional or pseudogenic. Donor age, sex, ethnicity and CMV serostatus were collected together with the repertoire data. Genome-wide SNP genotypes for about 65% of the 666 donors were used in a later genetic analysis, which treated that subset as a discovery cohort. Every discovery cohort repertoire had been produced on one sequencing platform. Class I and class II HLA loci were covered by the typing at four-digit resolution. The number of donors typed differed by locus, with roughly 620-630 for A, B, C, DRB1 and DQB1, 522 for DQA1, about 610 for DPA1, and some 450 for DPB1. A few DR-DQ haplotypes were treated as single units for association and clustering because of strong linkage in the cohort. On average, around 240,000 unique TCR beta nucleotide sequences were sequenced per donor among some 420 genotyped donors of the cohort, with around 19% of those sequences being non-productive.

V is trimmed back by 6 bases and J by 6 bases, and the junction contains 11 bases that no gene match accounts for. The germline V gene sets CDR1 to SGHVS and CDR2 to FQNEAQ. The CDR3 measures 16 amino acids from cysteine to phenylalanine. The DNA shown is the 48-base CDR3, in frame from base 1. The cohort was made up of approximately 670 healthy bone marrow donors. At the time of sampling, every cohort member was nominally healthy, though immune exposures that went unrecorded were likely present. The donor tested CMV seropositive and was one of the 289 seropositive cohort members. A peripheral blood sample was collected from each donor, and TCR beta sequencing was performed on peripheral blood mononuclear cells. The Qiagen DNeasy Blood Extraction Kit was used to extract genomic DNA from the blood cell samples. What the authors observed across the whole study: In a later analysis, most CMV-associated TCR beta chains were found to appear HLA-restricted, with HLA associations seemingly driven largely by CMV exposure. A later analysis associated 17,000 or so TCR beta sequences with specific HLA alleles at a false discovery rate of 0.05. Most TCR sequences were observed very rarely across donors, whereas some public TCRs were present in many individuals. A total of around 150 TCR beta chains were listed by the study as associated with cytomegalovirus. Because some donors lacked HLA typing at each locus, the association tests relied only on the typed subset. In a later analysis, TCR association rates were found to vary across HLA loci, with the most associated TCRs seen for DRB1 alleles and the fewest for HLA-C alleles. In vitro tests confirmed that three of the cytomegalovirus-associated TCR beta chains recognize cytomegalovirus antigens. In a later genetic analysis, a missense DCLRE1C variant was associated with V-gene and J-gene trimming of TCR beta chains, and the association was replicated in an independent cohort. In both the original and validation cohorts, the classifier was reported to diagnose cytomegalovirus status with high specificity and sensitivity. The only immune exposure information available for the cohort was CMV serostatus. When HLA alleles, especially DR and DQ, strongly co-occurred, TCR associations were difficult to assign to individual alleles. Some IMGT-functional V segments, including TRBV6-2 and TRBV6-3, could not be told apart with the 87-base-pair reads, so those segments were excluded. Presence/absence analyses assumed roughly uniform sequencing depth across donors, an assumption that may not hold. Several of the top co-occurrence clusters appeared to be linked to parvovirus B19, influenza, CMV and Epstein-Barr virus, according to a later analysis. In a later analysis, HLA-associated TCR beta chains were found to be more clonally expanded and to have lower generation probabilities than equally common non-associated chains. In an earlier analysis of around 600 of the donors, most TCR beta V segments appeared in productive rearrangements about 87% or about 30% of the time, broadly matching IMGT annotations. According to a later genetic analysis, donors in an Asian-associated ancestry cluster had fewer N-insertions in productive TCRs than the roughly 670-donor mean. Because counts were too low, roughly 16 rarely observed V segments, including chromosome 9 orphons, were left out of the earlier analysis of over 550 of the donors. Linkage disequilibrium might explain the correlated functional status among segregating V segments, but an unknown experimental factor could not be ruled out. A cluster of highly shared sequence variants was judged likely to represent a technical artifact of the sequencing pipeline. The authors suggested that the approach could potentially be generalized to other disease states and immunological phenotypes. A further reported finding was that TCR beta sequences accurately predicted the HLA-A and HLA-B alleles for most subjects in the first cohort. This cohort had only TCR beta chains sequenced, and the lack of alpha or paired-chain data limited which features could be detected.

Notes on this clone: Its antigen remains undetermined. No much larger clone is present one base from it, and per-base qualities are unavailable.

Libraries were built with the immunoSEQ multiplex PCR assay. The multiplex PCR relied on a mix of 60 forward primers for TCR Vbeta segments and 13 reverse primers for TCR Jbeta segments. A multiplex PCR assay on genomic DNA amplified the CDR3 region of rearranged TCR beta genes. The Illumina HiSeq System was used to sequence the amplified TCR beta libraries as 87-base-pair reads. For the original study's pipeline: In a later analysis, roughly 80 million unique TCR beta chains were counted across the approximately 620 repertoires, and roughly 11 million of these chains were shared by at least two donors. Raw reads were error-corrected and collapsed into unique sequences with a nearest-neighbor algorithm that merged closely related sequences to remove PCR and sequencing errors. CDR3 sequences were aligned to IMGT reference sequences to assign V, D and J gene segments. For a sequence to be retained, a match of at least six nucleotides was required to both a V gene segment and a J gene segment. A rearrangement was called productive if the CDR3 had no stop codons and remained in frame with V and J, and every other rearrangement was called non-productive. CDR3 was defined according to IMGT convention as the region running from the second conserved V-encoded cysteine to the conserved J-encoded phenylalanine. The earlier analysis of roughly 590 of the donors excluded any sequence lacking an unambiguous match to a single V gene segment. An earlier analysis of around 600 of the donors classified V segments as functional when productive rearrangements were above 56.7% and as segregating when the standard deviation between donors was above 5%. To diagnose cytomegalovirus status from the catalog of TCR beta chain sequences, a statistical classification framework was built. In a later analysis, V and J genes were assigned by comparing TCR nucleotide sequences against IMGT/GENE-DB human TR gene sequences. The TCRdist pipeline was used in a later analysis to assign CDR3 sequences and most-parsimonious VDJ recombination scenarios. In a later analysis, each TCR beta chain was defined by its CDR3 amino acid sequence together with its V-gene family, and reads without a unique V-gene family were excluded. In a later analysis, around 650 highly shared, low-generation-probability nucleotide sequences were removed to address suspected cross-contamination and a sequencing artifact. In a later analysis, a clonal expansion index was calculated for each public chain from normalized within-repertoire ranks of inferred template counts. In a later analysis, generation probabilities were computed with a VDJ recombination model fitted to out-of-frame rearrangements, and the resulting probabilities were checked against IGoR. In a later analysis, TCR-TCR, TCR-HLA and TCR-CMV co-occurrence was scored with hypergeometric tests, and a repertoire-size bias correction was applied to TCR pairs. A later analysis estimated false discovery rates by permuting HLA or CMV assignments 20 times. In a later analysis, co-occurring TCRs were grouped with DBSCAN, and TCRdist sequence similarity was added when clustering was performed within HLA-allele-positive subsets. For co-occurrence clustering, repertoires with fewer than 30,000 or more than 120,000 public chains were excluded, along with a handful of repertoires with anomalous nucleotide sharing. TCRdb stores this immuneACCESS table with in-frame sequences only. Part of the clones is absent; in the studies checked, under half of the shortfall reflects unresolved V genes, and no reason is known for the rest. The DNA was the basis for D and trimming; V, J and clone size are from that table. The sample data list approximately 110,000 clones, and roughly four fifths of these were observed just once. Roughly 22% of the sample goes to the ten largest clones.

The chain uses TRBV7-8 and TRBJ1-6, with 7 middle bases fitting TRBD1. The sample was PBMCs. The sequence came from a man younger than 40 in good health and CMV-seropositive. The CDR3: CASSPMGTAANSPLHF. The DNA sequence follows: TGTGCCAGCAGTCCGATGGGGACAGCTGCTAATTCACCCCTCCACTTT.